Listed below are T cell receptor beta chains from one sample, sequenced in a study of preoperative IRX-2 immunotherapy in early breast cancer. TCRdb keeps only in-frame clones here, not all; method: immunoSEQ multiplex PCR. The sample has about 10,000 clones; roughly 76% are singletons. The source was lymph node tissue, collected before IRX-2 immunotherapy. The receptors stem from a human donor with breast cancer. Each CDR3 is given with its conserved first and last residue. The order of the fields is CDR3 DNA, CDR3 protein, D gene, J gene, clone size, V gene. The D gene is left open where the match is weak. Only some rows state a clone size, as once, few, many or a class for expanded clones.

CDR3 DNA: TGTGCCAGCAGTGAGGGGGTTGGGCTAGGAGGACTCGAGACCCAGTACTTC; CDR3 protein: CASSEGVGLGGLETQYF; D gene: .; J gene: TRBJ2-5; clone size: .; V gene: TRBV6-7
CDR3 DNA: TGTGCCACCGACAAGTGGGGGATAACCGGGGAGCTGTTTTTT; CDR3 protein: CATDKWGITGELFF; D gene: .; J gene: TRBJ2-2; clone size: .; V gene: TRBV15
CDR3 DNA: TGTGCCAGCAGTTACTCTGCGGGCGACTATGGCTACACCTTC; CDR3 protein: CASSYSAGDYGYTF; D gene: .; J gene: TRBJ1-2; clone size: .; V gene: TRBV6-8
CDR3 DNA: TGTGCCAGCAGTTACGTGGCGGTCGAGCAGTACTTC; CDR3 protein: CASSYVAVEQYF; D gene: .; J gene: TRBJ2-7; clone size: .; V gene: TRBV6-8
CDR3 DNA: TGTGCCAGCAGCCCCATGGAAGCATTCTACGAGCAGTACTTC; CDR3 protein: CASSPMEAFYEQYF; D gene: .; J gene: TRBJ2-7; clone size: .; V gene: TRBV7-7
CDR3 DNA: TGCAGCGTTGAAGGACAGGTGAACACTGAAGCTTTCTTT; CDR3 protein: CSVEGQVNTEAFF; D gene: .; J gene: TRBJ1-1; clone size: .; V gene: TRBV29-1
CDR3 DNA: TGTGCCAGCAGTGACCCAACCGGGAGGGGAACTGAAGCTTTCTTT; CDR3 protein: CASSDPTGRGTEAFF; D gene: .; J gene: TRBJ1-1; clone size: .; V gene: TRBV6-8
CDR3 DNA: TGTGCCAGCCGGGCTTATCCGGGTCAGGGCTATGACGAGCAGTACTTC; CDR3 protein: CASRAYPGQGYDEQYF; D gene: .; J gene: TRBJ2-7; clone size: few; V gene: TRBV6-8
CDR3 DNA: TGTGCCAGCAGCTCCGGACAGGCCACTAATGAAAAACTGTTTTTT; CDR3 protein: CASSSGQATNEKLFF; D gene: TRBD1; J gene: TRBJ1-4; clone size: .; V gene: TRBV6-8
CDR3 DNA: TGTGCCAGTAGTATAAAGGGGTCTCAGGGCTACACCTTC; CDR3 protein: CASSIKGSQGYTF; D gene: .; J gene: TRBJ1-2; clone size: .; V gene: TRBV19
CDR3 DNA: TGCGCCAGCAGCGCGCGGACAGGGCAAGGGGAGACCCAGTACTTC; CDR3 protein: CASSARTGQGETQYF; D gene: TRBD1; J gene: TRBJ2-5; clone size: .; V gene: TRBV5-1
CDR3 DNA: TGTGCCAGCTCACCATCGGCTAGAGGGGATTCTGGAAACACCATATATTTT; CDR3 protein: CASSPSARGDSGNTIYF; D gene: .; J gene: TRBJ1-3; clone size: .; V gene: TRBV18
CDR3 DNA: TGTGCCAGTAGCCGACTGGACAGGAGCAATCAGCCCCAGCATTTT; CDR3 protein: CASSRLDRSNQPQHF; D gene: TRBD1; J gene: TRBJ1-5; clone size: .; V gene: TRBV19
CDR3 DNA: TGCGCCAGCAGCCAAGCCATAACTCACCGCGAGCAGTACTTC; CDR3 protein: CASSQAITHREQYF; D gene: .; J gene: TRBJ2-7; clone size: .; V gene: TRBV23-1
CDR3 DNA: TGTGCCAGCAGCGACCGGGACCCGGAGGATACGCAGTATTTT; CDR3 protein: CASSDRDPEDTQYF; D gene: .; J gene: TRBJ2-3; clone size: once; V gene: TRBV11-3
CDR3 DNA: TGTGCCAGCAGCCTGACAGGGGCCACCCTCCAGGACGAGCAGTACTTC; CDR3 protein: CASSLTGATLQDEQYF; D gene: TRBD1; J gene: TRBJ2-7; clone size: .; V gene: TRBV11-3
CDR3 DNA: TGTGCCAGTAGTCCTCAATGGGCCACTGAAGCTTTCTTT; CDR3 protein: CASSPQWATEAFF; D gene: .; J gene: TRBJ1-1; clone size: .; V gene: TRBV19
CDR3 DNA: TGTGCCAGCAACCTAGGCAGAATAGGTAACACTGAAGTTTTCTTT; CDR3 protein: CASNLGRIGNTEVFF; D gene: .; J gene: TRBJ1-1; clone size: .; V gene: TRBV6-8
CDR3 DNA: TGTGCCATCAGTGTTAGGGACCGCCAAGAGACCCAGTACTTC; CDR3 protein: CAISVRDRQETQYF; D gene: .; J gene: TRBJ2-5; clone size: once; V gene: TRBV6-8
CDR3 DNA: TGTGCCATCAGTGAGAGGGACAGCTCCTACGAGCAGTACTTC; CDR3 protein: CAISERDSSYEQYF; D gene: TRBD1; J gene: TRBJ2-7; clone size: .; V gene: TRBV6-4
CDR3 DNA: TGTGCCAGCAGTTTTCCCCGCGACGGGACTTCCCAAGCTTTCTTT; CDR3 protein: CASSFPRDGTSQAFF; D gene: .; J gene: TRBJ1-1; clone size: once; V gene: TRBV28
CDR3 DNA: TGTGCCTGGAGTGAGCAGAGCAATCAGCCCCAGCATTTT; CDR3 protein: CAWSEQSNQPQHF; D gene: .; J gene: TRBJ1-5; clone size: .; V gene: TRBV30
CDR3 DNA: TGTGCCAGCAGCCTAACTAGCGGGGCCCCCAATGAGCAGTTCTTC; CDR3 protein: CASSLTSGAPNEQFF; D gene: TRBD2; J gene: TRBJ2-1; clone size: .; V gene: TRBV7-8
CDR3 DNA: TGTGCCAGCAGTGACTATCCCGGGGCCGAGACCCAGTACTTC; CDR3 protein: CASSDYPGAETQYF; D gene: .; J gene: TRBJ2-5; clone size: few; V gene: TRBV6-8
CDR3 DNA: TGCGCCAGCAGCTCCAATAGCGGGAGGGCATACACCGGGGAGCTGTTTTTT; CDR3 protein: CASSSNSGRAYTGELFF; D gene: TRBD2; J gene: TRBJ2-2; clone size: .; V gene: TRBV5-1
CDR3 DNA: TGTGCCAGCAGACTAGCGGGGACGAACACCGGGGAGCTGTTTTTT; CDR3 protein: CASRLAGTNTGELFF; D gene: TRBD2; J gene: TRBJ2-2; clone size: .; V gene: TRBV28
CDR3 DNA: TGTGCCAGCAGCCAAAGGGAGACAGGGTCAGATACGCAGTATTTT; CDR3 protein: CASSQRETGSDTQYF; D gene: TRBD1; J gene: TRBJ2-3; clone size: .; V gene: TRBV7-1
CDR3 DNA: TGTGCCAGCAGCTTAGGGGGTTCTGGGGCCAACGTCCTGACTTTC; CDR3 protein: CASSLGGSGANVLTF; D gene: .; J gene: TRBJ2-6; clone size: .; V gene: TRBV7-7
CDR3 DNA: TGTGCCAGCCGCGGACAGGGCTACGGCTACACCTTC; CDR3 protein: CASRGQGYGYTF; D gene: TRBD1; J gene: TRBJ1-2; clone size: .; V gene: TRBV6-8
CDR3 DNA: TGTGCCAGCAGCGAAACCCCCCGAGCCCGGGATACGCAGTATTTT; CDR3 protein: CASSETPRARDTQYF; D gene: .; J gene: TRBJ2-3; clone size: few; V gene: TRBV11-3
CDR3 DNA: TGTGCCAGCTCACCTTCCCCCTCGATCAATGAGCAGTTCTTC; CDR3 protein: CASSPSPSINEQFF; D gene: .; J gene: TRBJ2-1; clone size: .; V gene: TRBV18
CDR3 DNA: TGTGCCAGCAGCTTAACCCCTAATATGGGAGATACGCAGTATTTT; CDR3 protein: CASSLTPNMGDTQYF; D gene: .; J gene: TRBJ2-3; clone size: .; V gene: TRBV7-1
CDR3 DNA: TGTGCCAGCGGACAGGGGTACACTGAAGCTTTCTTT; CDR3 protein: CASGQGYTEAFF; D gene: TRBD1; J gene: TRBJ1-1; clone size: .; V gene: TRBV28
CDR3 DNA: TGTGCCAGCAGCTTAGGTGGGTGGGCGGAGACCCAGTACTTC; CDR3 protein: CASSLGGWAETQYF; D gene: .; J gene: TRBJ2-5; clone size: .; V gene: TRBV7-4
CDR3 DNA: TGTGCCAGCAGTTACTCGTTCGAAACTGGGGCCAACGTCCTGACTTTC; CDR3 protein: CASSYSFETGANVLTF; D gene: .; J gene: TRBJ2-6; clone size: .; V gene: TRBV6-8
CDR3 DNA: TGTGCCAGCAGCTTATTCCCCCGCGGGAGGGTAGGGGAGACCCAGTACTTC; CDR3 protein: CASSLFPRGRVGETQYF; D gene: .; J gene: TRBJ2-5; clone size: once; V gene: TRBV7-5
CDR3 DNA: TGTGCCAGCAGTTTGGGGACAGGGCTTTTCTATGGCTACACCTTC; CDR3 protein: CASSLGTGLFYGYTF; D gene: TRBD1; J gene: TRBJ1-2; clone size: .; V gene: TRBV28
CDR3 DNA: TGCGCCAGCAGCTTGGGACTAGCGGGAGGGGGCACCGGGGAGCTGTTTTTT; CDR3 protein: CASSLGLAGGGTGELFF; D gene: TRBD2; J gene: TRBJ2-2; clone size: .; V gene: TRBV23-1
CDR3 DNA: TGCGCCAGCAGGGGACAGGGGGGCACAGATACGCAGTATTTT; CDR3 protein: CASRGQGGTDTQYF; D gene: TRBD1; J gene: TRBJ2-3; clone size: .; V gene: TRBV10-1
CDR3 DNA: TGTGCCAGCAGCTTAGGAGTAGTCCTCACAGATACGCAGTATTTT; CDR3 protein: CASSLGVVLTDTQYF; D gene: .; J gene: TRBJ2-3; clone size: .; V gene: TRBV11-3
CDR3 DNA: TGTGCCAGCAGTTTAATGGGCAACAGGGTCGGGGACTATGGCTACACCTTC; CDR3 protein: CASSLMGNRVGDYGYTF; D gene: .; J gene: TRBJ1-2; clone size: .; V gene: TRBV27
CDR3 DNA: TGTGCCAGCAGCCTTAAGGGGGGGGCAGATACGCAGTATTTT; CDR3 protein: CASSLKGGADTQYF; D gene: .; J gene: TRBJ2-3; clone size: once; V gene: TRBV11-3
CDR3 DNA: TGTGCCAGCAGCTTAGCGCTGGACAGGGTCTATGGCTACACCTTC; CDR3 protein: CASSLALDRVYGYTF; D gene: TRBD1; J gene: TRBJ1-2; clone size: once; V gene: TRBV7-6
CDR3 DNA: TGTGCCAGCAGTGCTATAGACAGTTCACCCCTCCACTTT; CDR3 protein: CASSAIDSSPLHF; D gene: .; J gene: TRBJ1-6; clone size: .; V gene: TRBV6-8
CDR3 DNA: TGTGCCAGCATGGTCCGCGGCACAGATACGCAGTATTTT; CDR3 protein: CASMVRGTDTQYF; D gene: .; J gene: TRBJ2-3; clone size: .; V gene: TRBV6-4
CDR3 DNA: TGTGCCAGCAGTGAGGGACCCGGCACAGATACGCAGTATTTT; CDR3 protein: CASSEGPGTDTQYF; D gene: .; J gene: TRBJ2-3; clone size: .; V gene: TRBV6-8
CDR3 DNA: TGCGCCAGCAGCCAAGAATTGGGAGCGGGAGGGTTTTCGAATGAGCAGTTCTTC; CDR3 protein: CASSQELGAGGFSNEQFF; D gene: TRBD2; J gene: TRBJ2-1; clone size: .; V gene: TRBV23-1
CDR3 DNA: TGTGCCATCAGTGTTCGGCTAGACTATGGCTACACCTTC; CDR3 protein: CAISVRLDYGYTF; D gene: .; J gene: TRBJ1-2; clone size: .; V gene: TRBV6-8
CDR3 DNA: TGTGCCAGCAGTTATAGTCTGGGCAGGCCTAACATGAACACTGAAGCTTTCTTT; CDR3 protein: CASSYSLGRPNMNTEAFF; D gene: .; J gene: TRBJ1-1; clone size: .; V gene: TRBV6-8